These 20 T cell receptor beta chains were all obtained from the same sample, sequenced in a study of human T cells and chemical hapten exposure. The time point here: pre-sensitization, week 0. The treatment: therapeutic diphenylcyclopropenone sensitization with weekly scalp DPC. TCRdb reanalysed the RACE reads using MiXCR and keeps one entry per CDR3 protein. The top ten clones hold 2.5% to 3% of a sample with over 300,000 distinct CDR3 sequences, approximately 5.1% of them seen once. Specimen: whole blood, collected in connection with sensitization to the hapten diphenylcyclopropenone (DPC). Receptors were obtained from a woman aged 45-59 years with alopecia areata. Some clones in this sample may be carry-over from other donors' samples.

This clonotype has ten or more counts. V gene TRBV5-5 combines with J gene TRBJ1-6; D uncertain. Germline values: CDR1 SGHKS, CDR2 YYEKEE (reference sequence). The V gene lost 7 bases and the J gene lost 0 bases, with 11 bases spanning the gap. CDR3 length: 15 amino acids. CDR3 residues: CASGYMSSYNSPLHF. CDR3 sequence (DNA): TGTGCCAGCGGATACATGAGCTCCTATAATTCACCCCTCCACTTT.

There are many counts of this clonotype. J is TRBJ2-4 and V is TRBV28; possibly TRBD1 for D (6 bases). Looked up from germline, CDR1 is MDHEN and CDR2 is SYDVKM. This CDR3 spans 13 amino acids. The V gene lost 9 bases and the J gene lost 5 bases, with 14 bases spanning the gap. Written as DNA, the CDR3 is TGTGCCAGTTTGGACTGGGGGCAAAACATTCAGTACTTC. Its translation is CASLDWGQNIQYF.

This clonotype appeared many times. The chain combines TRBV4-2 with TRBJ2-7, with D unclear. Germline values: CDR1 LGHNA, CDR2 YNFKEQ. The CDR3 sequence is 16 residues long. The V end lost 4 bases, the J end lost 0 bases, and 16 bases lay between the germline ends. The chain's CDR3 is CASSPPPAPSSYEQYF. CDR3 coding DNA: TGTGCCAGCAGCCCACCCCCAGCGCCTAGCTCCTACGAGCAGTACTTC.

At least ten counts were recorded for this clonotype. The V and J genes are TRBV10-3 and TRBJ2-3; TRBD1 might be the D (5 bases). Trimming left V 5 bases short and J 5 bases short, with 17 bases between. The CDR3 totals 15 residues. The V gene's germline CDR1 is ENHRY and CDR2 SYGVKD. CDR3 sequence: CAISLGTGMGDTQYF. DNA of the CDR3: TGTGCCATCAGTCTGGGAACAGGCATGGGAGATACGCAGTATTTT.

This clonotype was picked up many times. The rearrangement uses TRBV18 and TRBJ2-1; 7 positions match TRBD2. The germline V gene has CDR1 KGHSH and CDR2 LQKENI. Trimming took 2 bases from V and 4 from J; bases not matched to a gene: 5. The CDR3 contains 15 residues. CDR3 amino acids: CASSPGASGYNEQFF. CDR3 in DNA: TGTGCCAGCTCACCAGGGGCTAGCGGATACAATGAGCAGTTCTTC.

Ten or more counts support this clonotype. The chain employs TRBV4-2 and TRBJ1-6, with D maybe TRBD1 (5 bases). The CDR3 is made up of 19 amino acids. V lost 1 base, J lost 0 bases, and 16 bases lay in between. Germline V gene data show CDR1 as LGHNA and CDR2 as YNFKEQ. As DNA, the CDR3 is TGTGCCAGCAGCCAAGGGGACGTGGACCTGAGCTCCTATAATTCACCCCTCCACTTT. It encodes CASSQGDVDLSSYNSPLHF.

This clonotype showed up just a few times. The chain couples TRBV7-2 to TRBJ1-1; D may be TRBD1 (5 bases). Trimming pared 4 bases from V and 2 bases from J, leaving 11 bases between. The V gene's germline CDR1 is SGHTA and CDR2 FQGNSA. CDR3 length equals 14 residues. The CDR3 bases are TGTGCCAGCAGCTCCCTGGGGGGTAACACTGAAGCTTTCTTT. This codes for CASSSLGGNTEAFF.

This clonotype was observed many times. The V gene is TRBV28, the J gene TRBJ2-7; D is uncertain. V was cut by 4 bases and J by 5 bases, with 18 bases left in between. This CDR3 is built from 15 residues. CDR1 and CDR2 from the germline V gene are MDHEN and SYDVKM. The CDR3 spells CASSYPSSPTDEQYF. The CDR3 nucleotides read TGTGCCAGCAGTTACCCTAGTTCCCCGACCGACGAGCAGTACTTC.

This clonotype was counted between two and nine times. This chain connects TRBV11-2 to TRBJ2-3; TRBD2 agrees at 8 bases. The CDR3 spans 15 residues. From germline, CDR1 is SGHAT and CDR2 FQNNGV. V lost 0 bases and J lost 4; bases outside the gene matches: 3. The CDR3 coding sequence is TGTGCCAGCAGCTTAGATGTTAGCGGGGCAGATACGCAGTATTTT. Protein: CASSLDVSGADTQYF. Full variable domain (outside the CDR3, taken from reference TRBV11-2 and TRBJ2-3): EAGVAQSPRYKIIEKRQSVAFWCNPISGHATLYWYQQILGQGPKLLIQFQNNGVVDDSQLPKDRFSAERLKGVDSTLKIQPAKLEDSAVYLCASSLDVSGADTQYFGPGTRLTVL.

This clonotype showed up many times. The chain joins TRBV28 to TRBJ2-7; 7 positions agree with TRBD1. The CDR3 has 15 residues. The V gene's germline CDR1 is MDHEN and CDR2 SYDVKM. Unmatched junction bases numbered 8, after V lost 6 bases and J lost 0 bases. Here the CDR3 reads CASSPTGDISYEQYF. CDR3 in DNA: TGTGCCAGCAGCCCAACAGGGGATATCTCCTACGAGCAGTACTTC.

This clonotype was observed many times. Germline and junction disagree at one end, which may indicate a read error. The rearrangement links TRBV5-1 to TRBJ1-1, with TRBD1 matching 7 bases. Germline CDR1 reads SGHRS; CDR2 reads YFSETQ. The CDR3 is 14 amino acids. The CDR3 region is CASSFGQANTEAFF. DNA for the CDR3: TGTGCCAGCAGTTTCGGACAGGCGAACACTGAAGCTTTCTTT. The full variable domain, with the rest looked up from reference TRBV5-1 and TRBJ1-1, is KAGVTQTPRYLIKTRGQQVTLSCSPISGHRSVSWYQQTPGQGLQFLFEYFSETQRNKGNFPGRFSGRQFSNSRSEMNVSTLELGDSALYLCASSFGQANTEAFFGQGTRLTVV.

This chain links TRBV10-3 with TRBJ1-4; no definite D call. Trimming took 3 bases from V and 10 from J, leaving 15 bases between them. The CDR3 consists of 14 residues. The germline V gene encodes CDR1 ENHRY and CDR2 SYGVKD. Here the CDR3 reads CAISDDTQAGKLFF. CDR3 DNA: TGTGCCATCAGTGATGATACTCAGGCGGGAAAACTGTTTTTT.

The V gene is TRBV5-1, the J gene TRBJ1-5; D remains unclear. V was shortened by 0 bases and J by 1 base, with 8 bases between the two germline ends. Looked up from germline, CDR1 is SGHRS and CDR2 is YFSETQ. This CDR3 is 15 amino acids long. CDR3 sequence (DNA): TGCGCCAGCAGCTTGGACCTTAACAGCAATCAGCCCCAGCATTTT. This translates into CASSLDLNSNQPQHF.

This clonotype was counted at least ten times. The chain couples TRBV24-1 to TRBJ2-3, with TRBD2 identical over 13 bases. V dropped 3 bases and J dropped 0; count of bases not matched to a gene: 5. From germline, CDR1 is KGHDR and CDR2 SFDVKD. This CDR3 comprises 18 residues. The CDR3 sequence: CATSDPWTSGSSTDTQYF. The CDR3 DNA sequence: TGTGCCACCAGTGATCCCTGGACTAGCGGGAGTAGCACAGATACGCAGTATTTT.

The sample holds many counts of this clonotype. The V gene is TRBV5-1, the J gene TRBJ2-4; tentative D call: TRBD2 (7 bases). Germline V gene data show CDR1 as SGHRS and CDR2 as YFSETQ. Trimming shortened V by 0 bases and J by 5 bases, and 15 bases separated the two germline ends. The length of the CDR3 is 16 residues. The CDR3 coding sequence is TGCGCCAGCAGCTTGGCCAGGACGGGGGGCGAAAACATTCAGTACTTC. This codes for CASSLARTGGENIQYF.

This clonotype was picked up a small number of times. The J gene is TRBJ1-6, the V gene TRBV4-1, with no clear D. Germline loops: CDR1 MGHRA, CDR2 YSYEKL. This CDR3 comprises 13 residues. V dropped 4 bases and J dropped 9 bases, with 10 bases sitting between them. The CDR3 DNA reads as TGCGCCAGCAGCCGGGGAACCGTTTCACCCCTCCACTTT. Its translation is CASSRGTVSPLHF.

This rearrangement joins TRBV7-6 to TRBJ1-1, with D perhaps TRBD1 (6 bases). Looked up from germline, CDR1 is SGHVS and CDR2 is FNYEAQ. The CDR3 consists of 13 residues. V shed 5 bases and J shed 5 bases, with 12 bases lying between them. CDR3: CASSPWDKTEAFF. The CDR3 DNA follows: TGTGCCAGCAGCCCGTGGGACAAAACTGAAGCTTTCTTT. The full variable domain, with the rest looked up from reference TRBV7-6 and TRBJ1-1, is GAGVSQSPRYKVTKRGQDVALRCDPISGHVSLYWYRQALGQGPEFLTYFNYEAQQDKSGLPNDRFSAERPEGSISTLTIQRTEQRDSAMYRCASSPWDKTEAFFGQGTRLTVV.

This clonotype came up many times. The V call is TRBV3-1, the J call TRBJ2-1, with 12 bases fitting TRBD2. The CDR3 contains 13 residues. Germline V gives CDR1 LGHDT, CDR2 YNNKEL (reference sequence). V was pared by 10 bases and J by 6 bases, with 4 bases of the junction left unmatched. The chain's CDR3 is CATRTSGINEQFF. In DNA, the CDR3 is TGTGCCACCCGGACTAGCGGGATCAATGAGCAGTTCTTC.

This clonotype has only a few counts. The chain uses TRBV7-2 and TRBJ2-1; tentative D call: TRBD2 (6 bases). V was cut by 5 bases and J by 2 bases, with 10 bases left in between. The CDR3 has 14 amino acids. Germline V gene lookup returns CDR1 SGHTA and CDR2 FQGNSA. The CDR3, as DNA: TGTGCCAGCAGCCGGGACTCCACCTACAATGAGCAGTTCTTC. Its translation: CASSRDSTYNEQFF.

The sample holds a few counts of this clonotype. The genes are TRBV29-1 and TRBJ1-1, with unresolved D. The length of the CDR3 is 13 residues. Germline assignment: CDR1 SQVTM and CDR2 ANQGSEA. V lost 4 bases and J 0 bases, leaving 9 bases between the germline ends. The CDR3 here is CSVVRKLNTEAFF. CDR3 bases: TGCAGCGTTGTCCGGAAACTGAACACTGAAGCTTTCTTT.